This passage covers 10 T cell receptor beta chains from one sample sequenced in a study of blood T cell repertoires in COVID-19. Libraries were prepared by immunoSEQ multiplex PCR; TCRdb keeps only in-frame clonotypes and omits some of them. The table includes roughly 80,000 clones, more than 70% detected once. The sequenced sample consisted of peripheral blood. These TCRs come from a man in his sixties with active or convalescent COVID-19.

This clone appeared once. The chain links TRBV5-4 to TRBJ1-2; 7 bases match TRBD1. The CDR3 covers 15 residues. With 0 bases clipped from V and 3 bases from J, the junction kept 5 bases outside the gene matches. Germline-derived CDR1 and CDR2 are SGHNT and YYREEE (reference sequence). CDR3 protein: CASSLGTGRDYGYTF. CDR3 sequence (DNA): TGTGCCAGCAGCTTGGGGACAGGTCGGGACTATGGCTACACCTTC.

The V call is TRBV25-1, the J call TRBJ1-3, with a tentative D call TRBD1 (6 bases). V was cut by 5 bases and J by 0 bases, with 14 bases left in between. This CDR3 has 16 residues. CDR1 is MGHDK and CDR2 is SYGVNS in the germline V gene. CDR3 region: CASSTIDRLSGNTIYF. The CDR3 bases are TGTGCCAGCAGTACCATTGACAGGCTCTCTGGAAACACCATATATTTT. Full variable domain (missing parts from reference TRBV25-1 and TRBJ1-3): EADIYQTPRYLVIGTGKKITLECSQTMGHDKMYWYQQDPGMELHLIHYSYGVNSTEKGDLSSESTVSRIRTEHFPLTLESARPSHTSQYLCASSTIDRLSGNTIYFGEGSWLTVV.

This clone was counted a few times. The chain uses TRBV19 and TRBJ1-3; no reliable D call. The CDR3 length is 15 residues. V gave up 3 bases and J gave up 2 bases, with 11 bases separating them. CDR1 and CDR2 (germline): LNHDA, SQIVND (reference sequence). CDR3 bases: TGTGCCAGTAGTATGAGGGAGACCCCTGGAAACACCATATATTTT. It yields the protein CASSMRETPGNTIYF.

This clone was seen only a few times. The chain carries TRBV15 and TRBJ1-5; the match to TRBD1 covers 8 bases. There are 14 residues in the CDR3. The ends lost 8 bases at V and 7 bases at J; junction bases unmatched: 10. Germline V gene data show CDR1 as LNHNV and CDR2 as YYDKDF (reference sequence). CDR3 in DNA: TGTGCCACCGCACCAGGGGGCGCGAAGCAGCCCCAGCATTTT. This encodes CATAPGGAKQPQHF.

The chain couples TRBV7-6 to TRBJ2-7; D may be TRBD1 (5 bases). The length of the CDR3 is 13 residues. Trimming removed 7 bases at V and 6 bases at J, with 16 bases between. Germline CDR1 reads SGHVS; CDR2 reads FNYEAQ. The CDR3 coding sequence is TGTGCCAGCACCTCCAGACAGTTCGGCGAGCAGTACTTC. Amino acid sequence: CASTSRQFGEQYF.

In nucleotides, the CDR3 is TGTGCCAGCAGTTGGCCGGGACAGCGTGTAGGGACCCAGTACTTC. Translation: CASSWPGQRVGTQYF. The gene calls are TRBV6-2 or TRBV6-3 and TRBJ2-5; TRBD1 aligns across 7 bases. There are 15 residues in the CDR3. V was pared by 4 bases and J by 7 bases, with 12 bases of the junction left unmatched. Germline V CDR1 and CDR2: MNHEY, SVGEGT.

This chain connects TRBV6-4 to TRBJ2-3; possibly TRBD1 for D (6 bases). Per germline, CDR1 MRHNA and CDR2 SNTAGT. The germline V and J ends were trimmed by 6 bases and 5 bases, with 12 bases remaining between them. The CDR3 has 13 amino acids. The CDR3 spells CASSRGVRDTQYF. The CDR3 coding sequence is TGTGCCAGCAGCAGGGGTGTACGAGATACGCAGTATTTT.

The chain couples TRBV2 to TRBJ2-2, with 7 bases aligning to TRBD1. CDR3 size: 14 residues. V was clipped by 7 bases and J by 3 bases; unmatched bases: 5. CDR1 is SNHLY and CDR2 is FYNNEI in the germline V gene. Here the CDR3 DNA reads TGTGCCAGCAATGCCGGGACAGACACCGGGGAGCTGTTTTTT. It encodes CASNAGTDTGELFF. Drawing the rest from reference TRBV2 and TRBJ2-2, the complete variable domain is EPEVTQTPSHQVTQMGQEVILRCVPISNHLYFYWYRQILGQKVEFLVSFYNNEISEKSEIFDDQFSVERPDGSNFTLKIRSTKLEDSAMYFCASNAGTDTGELFFGEGSRLTVL.

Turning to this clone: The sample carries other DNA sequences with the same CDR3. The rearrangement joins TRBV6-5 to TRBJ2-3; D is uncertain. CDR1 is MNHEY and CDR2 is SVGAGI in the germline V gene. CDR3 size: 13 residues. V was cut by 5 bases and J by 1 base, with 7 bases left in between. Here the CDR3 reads CASSPPGTDTQYF. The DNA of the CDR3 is TGTGCCAGCAGTCCCCCTGGCACAGATACGCAGTATTTT.

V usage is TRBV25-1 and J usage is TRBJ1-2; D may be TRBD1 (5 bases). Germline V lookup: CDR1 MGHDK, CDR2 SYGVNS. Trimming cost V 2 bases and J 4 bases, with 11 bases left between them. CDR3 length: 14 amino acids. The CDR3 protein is CASSETGSFYGYTF. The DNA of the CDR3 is TGTGCCAGCAGTGAAACAGGTTCCTTCTATGGCTACACCTTC.